These T cell receptor beta chains were read from a single sample in a study of blood T cell repertoires in COVID-19. Measured with immunoSEQ multiplex PCR; TCRdb has only the in-frame clones, and not every one. The table records about 240,000 clones, about 81% of them present only once. Sequencing input: peripheral blood. These receptors were collected from a woman aged 80 or over with COVID-19, enrolled during active disease. CDR3s include the opening cysteine and the closing phenylalanine or tryptophan. D genes are given only for firm matches. Clone size, where shown, is once, few, many, or a class for clones that have expanded.

CDR3nt: TGTGCCAGCAGTCCGCCAGCAGGCCGAACCTACGAGCAGTACTTC
CDR3aa: CASSPPAGRTYEQYF
len: 15
v_gene: TRBV27
d_gene: NA
j_gene: TRBJ2-7
abundance: NA

CDR3nt: TGTGCCAGCACCCTGGGACAGGGATATGTCTACACCTTC
CDR3aa: CASTLGQGYVYTF
len: 13
v_gene: TRBV6-5
d_gene: TRBD1
j_gene: TRBJ1-2
abundance: NA

CDR3nt: TGCGCCAGCAGCTTCGTGGGCAGCCTGGGAGGGTCTATCGGGTATTTT
CDR3aa: CASSFVGSLGGSIGYF
len: 16
v_gene: TRBV5-1
d_gene: TRBD2
j_gene: TRBJ2-3
abundance: once

CDR3nt: TGCGCCAGCAGCCCAGAAAAACTGTTTTTT
CDR3aa: CASSPEKLFF
len: 10
v_gene: TRBV5-1
d_gene: NA
j_gene: TRBJ1-4
abundance: NA

CDR3nt: TGTGCCAGCAGCGCGGGACAGGGGGATGGCTACACCTTC
CDR3aa: CASSAGQGDGYTF
len: 13
v_gene: TRBV7-2
d_gene: TRBD1
j_gene: TRBJ1-2
abundance: NA

CDR3nt: TGTGCCAGCAGCGGACAGGGAGGGCAAGGTGAGCAGTTCTTC
CDR3aa: CASSGQGGQGEQFF
len: 14
v_gene: TRBV11-3
d_gene: NA
j_gene: TRBJ2-1
abundance: once

CDR3nt: TGTGCCAGCAGCCGCTCCTATAATTCACCCCTCCACTTT
CDR3aa: CASSRSYNSPLHF
len: 13
v_gene: TRBV7-3
d_gene: NA
j_gene: TRBJ1-6
abundance: NA

CDR3nt: TGTGCCAGCAGTACTCTGGCGGGGAGCCTACAAGAGACCCAGTACTTC
CDR3aa: CASSTLAGSLQETQYF
len: 16
v_gene: TRBV27
d_gene: NA
j_gene: TRBJ2-5
abundance: NA

CDR3nt: TGTGCCAGCAGCTTGGTTCGGGAGGCGGATAACTATGGCTACACCTTC
CDR3aa: CASSLVREADNYGYTF
len: 16
v_gene: TRBV11-2
d_gene: NA
j_gene: TRBJ1-2
abundance: NA

CDR3nt: TGCGCCAGCAGCCCCGGCTCGGGGAGCGGGGAGCTGTTTTTT
CDR3aa: CASSPGSGSGELFF
len: 14
v_gene: TRBV5-1
d_gene: NA
j_gene: TRBJ2-2
abundance: NA

CDR3nt: TGTGCCAGCAGTTTCTTGGGCGGGGGAACCACAGATACGCAGTATTTT
CDR3aa: CASSFLGGGTTDTQYF
len: 16
v_gene: TRBV28
d_gene: TRBD2
j_gene: TRBJ2-3
abundance: NA

CDR3nt: TGTGCCAGCAGCTTAGATTCAAGGAGGGCAGATACGCAGTATTTT
CDR3aa: CASSLDSRRADTQYF
len: 15
v_gene: TRBV7-9
d_gene: NA
j_gene: TRBJ2-3
abundance: few

CDR3nt: TGTGCCAGCTCAGCCCCGGGGCGCGGGAGTGGGAATGAGCAGTTCTTC
CDR3aa: CASSAPGRGSGNEQFF
len: 16
v_gene: TRBV18
d_gene: TRBD2
j_gene: TRBJ2-1
abundance: NA

CDR3nt: TGTGCCAGCAGTGAGGGGTCGGGGTACTATGGCTACACCTTC
CDR3aa: CASSEGSGYYGYTF
len: 14
v_gene: TRBV6-1
d_gene: NA
j_gene: TRBJ1-2
abundance: NA